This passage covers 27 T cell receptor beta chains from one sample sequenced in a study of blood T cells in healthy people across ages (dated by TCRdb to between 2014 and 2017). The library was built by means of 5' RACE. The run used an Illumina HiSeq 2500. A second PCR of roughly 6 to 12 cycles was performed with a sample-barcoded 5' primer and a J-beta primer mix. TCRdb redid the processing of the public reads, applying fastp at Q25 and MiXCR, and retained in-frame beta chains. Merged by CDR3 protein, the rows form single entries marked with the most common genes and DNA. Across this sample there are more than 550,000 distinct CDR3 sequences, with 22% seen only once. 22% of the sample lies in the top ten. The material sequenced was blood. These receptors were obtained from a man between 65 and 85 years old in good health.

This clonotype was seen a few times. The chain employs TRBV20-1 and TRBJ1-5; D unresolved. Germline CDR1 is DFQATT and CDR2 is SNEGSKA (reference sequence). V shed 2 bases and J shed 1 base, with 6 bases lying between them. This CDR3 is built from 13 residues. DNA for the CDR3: TGCAGTGCTAGATCGGACAGCAATCAGCCCCAGCATTTT. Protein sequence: CSARSDSNQPQHF.

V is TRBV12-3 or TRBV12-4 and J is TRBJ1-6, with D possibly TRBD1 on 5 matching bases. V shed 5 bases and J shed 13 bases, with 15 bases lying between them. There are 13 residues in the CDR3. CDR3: CASSRTGRPPLHF. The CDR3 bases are TGTGCCAGCAGTCGAACAGGACGGCCGCCCCTCCACTTT.

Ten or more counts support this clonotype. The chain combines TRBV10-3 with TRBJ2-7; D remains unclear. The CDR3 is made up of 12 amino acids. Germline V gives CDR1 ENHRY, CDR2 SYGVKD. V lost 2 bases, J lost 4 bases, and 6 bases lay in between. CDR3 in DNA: TGTGCCATCAGTGAGGCAGATTACGAGCAGTACTTC. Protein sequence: CAISEADYEQYF.

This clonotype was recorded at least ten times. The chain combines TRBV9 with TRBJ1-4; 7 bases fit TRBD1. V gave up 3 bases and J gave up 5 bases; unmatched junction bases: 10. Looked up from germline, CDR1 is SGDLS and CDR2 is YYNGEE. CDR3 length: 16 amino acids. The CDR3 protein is CASSDYQGVRNEKLFF. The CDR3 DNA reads TGTGCCAGCAGCGACTACCAGGGGGTGAGGAATGAAAAACTGTTTTTT.

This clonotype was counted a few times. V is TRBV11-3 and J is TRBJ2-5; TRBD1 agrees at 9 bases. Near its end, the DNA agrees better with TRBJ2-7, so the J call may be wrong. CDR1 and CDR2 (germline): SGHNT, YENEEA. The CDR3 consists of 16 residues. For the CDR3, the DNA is TGTGCCAGCAGCTTACGCTATGGACAGGGGAAGAACGAGCAGTACGTC. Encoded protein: CASSLRYGQGKNEQYV.

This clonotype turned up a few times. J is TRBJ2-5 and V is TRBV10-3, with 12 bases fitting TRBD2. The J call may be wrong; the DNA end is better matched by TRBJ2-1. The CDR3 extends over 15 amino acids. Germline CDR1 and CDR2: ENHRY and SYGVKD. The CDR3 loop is CAIRELAGGSNEQFF. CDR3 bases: TGTGCCATCAGGGAACTAGCGGGAGGTAGCAATGAGCAGTTCTTC.

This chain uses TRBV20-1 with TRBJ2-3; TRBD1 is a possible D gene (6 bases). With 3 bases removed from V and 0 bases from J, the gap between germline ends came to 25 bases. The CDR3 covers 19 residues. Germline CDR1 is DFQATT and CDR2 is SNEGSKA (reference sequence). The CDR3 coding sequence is TGCAGTGCTAGCCTCCGGGACACCGAGCCCCTCCTTAGCACAGATACGCAGTATTTT. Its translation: CSASLRDTEPLLSTDTQYF.

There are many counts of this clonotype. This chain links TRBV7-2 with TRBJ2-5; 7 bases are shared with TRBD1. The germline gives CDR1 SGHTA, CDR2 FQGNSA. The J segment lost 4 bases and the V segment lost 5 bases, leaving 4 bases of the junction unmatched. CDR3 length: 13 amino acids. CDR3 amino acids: CASSPDRVETQYF. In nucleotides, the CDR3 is TGTGCCAGCAGCCCCGACAGGGTAGAGACCCAGTACTTC.

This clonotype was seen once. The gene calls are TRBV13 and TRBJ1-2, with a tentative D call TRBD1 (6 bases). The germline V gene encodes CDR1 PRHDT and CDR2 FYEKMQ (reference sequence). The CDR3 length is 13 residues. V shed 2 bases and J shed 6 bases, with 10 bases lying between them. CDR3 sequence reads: CASSLRGQNGYTF. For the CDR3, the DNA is TGTGCCAGCAGCTTAAGAGGACAGAATGGCTACACCTTC.

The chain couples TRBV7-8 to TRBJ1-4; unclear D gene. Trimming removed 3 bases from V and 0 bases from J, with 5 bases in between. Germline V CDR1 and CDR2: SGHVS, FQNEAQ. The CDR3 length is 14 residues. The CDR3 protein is CASSFKATNEKLFF. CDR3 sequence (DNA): TGTGCCAGCAGCTTCAAGGCAACTAATGAAAAACTGTTTTTT.

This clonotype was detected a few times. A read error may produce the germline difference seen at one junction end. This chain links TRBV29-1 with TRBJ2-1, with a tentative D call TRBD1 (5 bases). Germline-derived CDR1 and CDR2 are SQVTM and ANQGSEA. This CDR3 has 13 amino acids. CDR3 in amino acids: CSVEGTSLETRYF. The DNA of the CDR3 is TGCAGCGTTGAAGGGACATCGCTAGAGACCCGGTACTTC.

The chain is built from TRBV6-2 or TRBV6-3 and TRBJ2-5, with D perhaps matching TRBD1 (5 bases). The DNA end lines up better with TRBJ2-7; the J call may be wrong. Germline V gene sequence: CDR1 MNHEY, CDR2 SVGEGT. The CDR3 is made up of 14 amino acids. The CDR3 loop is CASSGQKPPYEQYV. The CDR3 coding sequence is TGTGCCAGCAGTGGACAAAAGCCTCCTTACGAGCAGTACGTC.

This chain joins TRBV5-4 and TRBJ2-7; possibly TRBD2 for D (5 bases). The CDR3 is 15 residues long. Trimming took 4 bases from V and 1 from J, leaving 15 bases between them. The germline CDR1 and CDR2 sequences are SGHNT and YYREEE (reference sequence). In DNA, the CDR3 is TGTGCCAGCAGCCTAAGTAGCGCCATTTCCTACGAGCAGTACTTC. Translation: CASSLSSAISYEQYF.

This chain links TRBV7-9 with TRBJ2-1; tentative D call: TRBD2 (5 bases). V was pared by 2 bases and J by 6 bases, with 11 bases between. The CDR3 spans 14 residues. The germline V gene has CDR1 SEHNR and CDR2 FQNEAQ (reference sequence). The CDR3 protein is CASSLQRSTNEQFF. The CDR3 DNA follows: TGTGCCAGCAGCTTACAGCGGAGCACCAATGAGCAGTTCTTC.

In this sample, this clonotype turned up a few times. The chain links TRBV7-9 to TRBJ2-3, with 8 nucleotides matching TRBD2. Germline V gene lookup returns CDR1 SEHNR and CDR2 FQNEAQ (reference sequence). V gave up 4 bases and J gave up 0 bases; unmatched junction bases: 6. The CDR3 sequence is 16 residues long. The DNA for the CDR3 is TGTGCCAGCAGCTGGATAGCGGGGACTAGCACAGATACGCAGTATTTT. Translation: CASSWIAGTSTDTQYF.

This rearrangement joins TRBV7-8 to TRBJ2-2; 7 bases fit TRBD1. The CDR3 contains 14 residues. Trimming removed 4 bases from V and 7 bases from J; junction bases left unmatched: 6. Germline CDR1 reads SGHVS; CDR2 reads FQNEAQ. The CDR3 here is CASSSHRGHGELFF. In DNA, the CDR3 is TGTGCCAGCAGCTCCCACAGGGGACACGGGGAGCTGTTTTTT.

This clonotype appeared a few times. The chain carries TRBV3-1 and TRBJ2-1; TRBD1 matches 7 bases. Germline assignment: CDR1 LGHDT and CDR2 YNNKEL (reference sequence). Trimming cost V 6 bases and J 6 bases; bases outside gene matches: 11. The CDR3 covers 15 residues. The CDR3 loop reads CASSLGQERFNEQFF. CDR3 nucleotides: TGTGCCAGCAGTCTAGGACAGGAGAGGTTCAATGAGCAGTTCTTC.

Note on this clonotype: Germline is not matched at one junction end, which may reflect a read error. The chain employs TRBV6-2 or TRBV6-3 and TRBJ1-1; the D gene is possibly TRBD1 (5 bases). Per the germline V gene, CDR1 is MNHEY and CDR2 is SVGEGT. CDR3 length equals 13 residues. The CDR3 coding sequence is TGTGCCAGCAGTTACGTCCTAGGGACTGAAGCTCTCTTT. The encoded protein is CASSYVLGTEALF.

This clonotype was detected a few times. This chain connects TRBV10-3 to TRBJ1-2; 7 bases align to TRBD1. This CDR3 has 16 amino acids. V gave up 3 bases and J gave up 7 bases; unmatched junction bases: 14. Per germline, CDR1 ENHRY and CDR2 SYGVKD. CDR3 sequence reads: CAISELGQEWFRGYTF. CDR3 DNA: TGTGCCATCAGTGAATTAGGACAGGAGTGGTTTCGTGGCTACACCTTC.

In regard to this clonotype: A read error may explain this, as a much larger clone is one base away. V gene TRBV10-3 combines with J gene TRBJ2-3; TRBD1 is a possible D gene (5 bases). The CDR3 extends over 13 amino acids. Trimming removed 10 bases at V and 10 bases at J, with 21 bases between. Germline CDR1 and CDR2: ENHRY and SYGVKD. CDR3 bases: TGTGCCACTTCCCCGGATAGCAGGGATGCGCAGTATTTT. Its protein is CATSPDSRDAQYF.

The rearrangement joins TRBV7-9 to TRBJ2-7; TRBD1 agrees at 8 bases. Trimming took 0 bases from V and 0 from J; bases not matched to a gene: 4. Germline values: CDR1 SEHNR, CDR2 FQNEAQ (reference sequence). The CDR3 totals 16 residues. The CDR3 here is CASSLADRALSYEQYF. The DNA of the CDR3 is TGTGCCAGCAGCTTAGCGGACAGGGCGCTCTCCTACGAGCAGTACTTC.

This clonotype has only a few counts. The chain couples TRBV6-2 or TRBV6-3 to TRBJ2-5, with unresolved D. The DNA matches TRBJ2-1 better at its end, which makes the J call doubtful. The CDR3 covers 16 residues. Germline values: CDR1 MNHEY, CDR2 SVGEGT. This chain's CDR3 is CASSYLRLERSQEQFF. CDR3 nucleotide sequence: TGTGCCAGCAGTTACCTTCGGCTAGAGCGATCTCAGGAGCAGTTCTTC.

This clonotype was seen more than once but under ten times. The CDR3 spells CASSLVRGRDGYTF. The CDR3 DNA reads TGTGCCAGCAGCTTAGTCCGCGGGAGAGACGGCTACACCTTC. The chain couples TRBV7-9 to TRBJ1-2; D gene uncertain. Trimming shortened V by 1 base and J by 8 bases, and 14 bases separated the two germline ends. CDR1 and CDR2 from the germline V gene are SEHNR and FQNEAQ (reference sequence). This CDR3 region has 14 residues.

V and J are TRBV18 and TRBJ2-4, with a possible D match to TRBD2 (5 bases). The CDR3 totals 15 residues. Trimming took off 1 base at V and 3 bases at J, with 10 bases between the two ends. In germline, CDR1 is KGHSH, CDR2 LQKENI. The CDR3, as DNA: TGTGCCAGCTCACCACAATCGGGAAGCAAAAACATTCAGTACTTC. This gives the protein CASSPQSGSKNIQYF.

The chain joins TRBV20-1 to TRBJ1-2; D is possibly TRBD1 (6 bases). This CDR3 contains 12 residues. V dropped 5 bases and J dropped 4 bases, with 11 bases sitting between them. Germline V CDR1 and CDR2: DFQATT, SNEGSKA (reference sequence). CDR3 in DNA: TGCAGTGCTGCGGACAGCAGCTATGGCTACACCTTC. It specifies CSAADSSYGYTF.

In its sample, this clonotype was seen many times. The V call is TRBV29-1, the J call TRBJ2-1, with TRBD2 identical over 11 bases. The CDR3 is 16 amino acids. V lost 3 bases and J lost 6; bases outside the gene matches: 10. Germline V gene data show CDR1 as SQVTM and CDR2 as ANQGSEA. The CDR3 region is CSVDPLLAGGGNEQFF. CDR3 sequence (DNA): TGCAGCGTTGACCCACTCCTAGCGGGAGGAGGCAATGAGCAGTTCTTC.

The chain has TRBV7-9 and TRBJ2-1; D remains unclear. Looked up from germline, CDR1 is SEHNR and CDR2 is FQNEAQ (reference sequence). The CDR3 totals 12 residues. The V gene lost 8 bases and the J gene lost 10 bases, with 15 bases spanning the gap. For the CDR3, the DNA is TGTGCCAGCCTAGAGGCCTTCACGGAGCAGTTCTTC. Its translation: CASLEAFTEQFF. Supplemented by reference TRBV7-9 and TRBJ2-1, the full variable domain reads DTGVSQNPRHKITKRGQNVTFRCDPISEHNRLYWYRQTLGQGPEFLTYFQNEAQLEKSRLLSDRFSAERPKGSFSTLEIQRTEQGDSAMYLCASLEAFTEQFFGPGTRLTVL.